The clone carrying this T cell receptor (beta chain) was seen only once. Some clones are missing from TCRdb's copy, which holds only in-frame ones; the method was immunoSEQ multiplex PCR. The sample gives 200,000 to 300,000 clones, roughly 86% of which show up once; under 3% is in the top ten. The record originates from a study of blood T cell repertoires in COVID-19. V gave up 7 bases and J gave up 1 base, with 11 bases separating them. CDR3 length equals 14 residues. Germline-derived CDR1 and CDR2 are SNHLY and FYNNEI. This clonotype originated in a woman aged 18-30 years who had recovered from COVID-19. The chain employs TRBV2 and TRBJ1-5, with D possibly matching TRBD1 (5 bases). Source material: PBMCs or T cells enriched from blood (not recorded which). CDR3 sequence (DNA): TGTGCCAGCATGGGGGGGGGAAGCAATCAGCCCCAGCATTTT. Translating gives CASMGGGSNQPQHF.